This T cell receptor (beta chain) is from a study of T cell responses to AZD1222 COVID-19 vaccine. Only in-frame clones appear in the TCRdb table, and some are missing; sequencing was by immunoSEQ multiplex PCR. The sample lists 180,000 or so clones; about 90% were seen once. Germline CDR1 is SGHTA and CDR2 is FQGTGA. Trimming removed 8 bases from V and 1 base from J, with 15 bases in between. This CDR3 is 15 amino acids long. This clone was seen only once. Its antigen is still unknown. General observations from the study: Donors were largely white British and mainly female; clonal diversity was possibly underestimated. Of spike-specific TCRs, nearly half reportedly target regions left unmutated in variants. Seropositivity was recorded at baseline in only five to seven AZD1222 recipients.

This sequence joins TRBV7-3 and TRBJ2-1, with D maybe TRBD2 (5 bases). The sequence was obtained from an adult who received the MenACWY meningococcal vaccine as a control. The source material was peripheral blood, sampled 28 days after the second dose of the MenACWY control vaccine. The DNA of the CDR3 is TGTGCCAGCTCTAGGCGGGCCGTTTCCTACAATGAGCAGTTCTTC. It codes for CASSRRAVSYNEQFF.